This T cell receptor (beta chain) was sequenced during a study of early T cells in non-severe SARS-CoV-2 infection. Overall study context: Sequencing was performed on bulk RNA from unsorted whole blood, leaving chains unpaired. Study-level results: The study's VDJdb matching favored anti-spike CD8 responses and missed private and CD4 specificities.

The CDR3 covers 17 residues. The V gene's germline CDR1 is LNHNV and CDR2 YYDKDF (reference sequence). V gave up 0 bases and J gave up 1 base, with 14 bases separating them. Unique molecular identifiers were attached to individual cDNA molecules. Via MiXCR, TCRdb re-called the 5' RACE reads, giving one row per CDR3 protein. Of fewer than 120,000 distinct CDR3 sequences listed, around 12% are singletons. With respect to this clonotype: Its target is unknown.

Sequenced material: whole blood, taken at baseline. This TCR was sampled from an adult who was a healthcare worker with PCR-confirmed SARS-CoV-2 infection or an uninfected control (not recorded which). The chain combines TRBV15 with TRBJ2-3; D gene uncertain. The CDR3 reads CATSRDLSTDGTDTQYF. CDR3 in DNA: TGTGCCACCAGCAGAGATCTCTCGACCGACGGCACAGATACGCAGTATTTT.